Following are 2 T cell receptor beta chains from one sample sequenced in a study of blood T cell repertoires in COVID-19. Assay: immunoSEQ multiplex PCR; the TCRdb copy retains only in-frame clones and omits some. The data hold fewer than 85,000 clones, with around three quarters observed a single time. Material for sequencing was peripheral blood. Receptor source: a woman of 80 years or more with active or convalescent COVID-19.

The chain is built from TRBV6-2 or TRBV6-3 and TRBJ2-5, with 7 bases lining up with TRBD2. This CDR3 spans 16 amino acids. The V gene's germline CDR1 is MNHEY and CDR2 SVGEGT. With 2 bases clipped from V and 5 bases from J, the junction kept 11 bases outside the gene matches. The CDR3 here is CASSYQRGYPPETQYF. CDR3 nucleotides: TGTGCCAGCAGTTACCAGCGGGGCTATCCTCCTGAGACCCAGTACTTC.

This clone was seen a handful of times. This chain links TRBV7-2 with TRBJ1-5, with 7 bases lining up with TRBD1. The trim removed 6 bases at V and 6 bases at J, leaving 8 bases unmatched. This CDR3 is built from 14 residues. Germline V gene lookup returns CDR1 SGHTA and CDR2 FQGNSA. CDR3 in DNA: TGTGCCAGCAGTTCCGACAGGGCGGGTCAGCCCCAGCATTTT. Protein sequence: CASSSDRAGQPQHF.